The 10 T cell receptor beta chains below were found in one sample sequenced in a study of graft-versus-host responses after intestinal transplantation. Some clones are missing from TCRdb's copy, which holds only in-frame ones; the method was immunoSEQ multiplex PCR. In the table there are 35,000 to 45,000 clones, approximately 96% of which are singletons. Sample: PBMCs, taken 16 days after intestinal transplant. The receptors come from a human patient who received an intestinal transplant, so some T cells may come from the graft donor.

This clone was counted only a few times. The CDR3 sequence is CASSPGTGYSPLHF. The CDR3 DNA reads as TGTGCCAGCAGCCCCGGGACAGGGTATTCACCCCTCCACTTT. This chain joins TRBV11-2 and TRBJ1-6, with 9 positions matching TRBD1. Germline-derived CDR1 and CDR2 are SGHAT and FQNNGV. The V and J ends lost 5 bases and 8 bases, in that order; junction bases with no gene match: 4. The CDR3 loop spans 14 amino acids.

The chain uses TRBV7-6 and TRBJ2-7; TRBD2 is a possible D gene (6 bases). The CDR3 sequence is 14 residues long. Trimming left V 1 base short and J 2 bases short, with 9 bases between. Per germline, CDR1 SGHVS and CDR2 FNYEAQ. Written as DNA, the CDR3 is TGTGCCAGCAGCTTAGGGGGCGGGGCCTACGAGCAGTACTTC. Residues: CASSLGGGAYEQYF.

In DNA, the CDR3 is TGTGCCAGCAGCTTAGGGTTCGGGGTTCGAGGGGCCTACGAGCAGTACTTC. It encodes CASSLGFGVRGAYEQYF. The chain employs TRBV7-8 and TRBJ2-7; D possibly uses TRBD1 or TRBD2 (5 bases each). The V end lost 1 base, the J end lost 2 bases, and 18 bases lay between the germline ends. Germline CDR1 and CDR2: SGHVS and FQNEAQ. The CDR3 loop spans 17 amino acids.

The V gene is TRBV27, the J gene TRBJ2-3; 10 bases match TRBD1. CDR1 and CDR2 (germline): MNHEY, SMNVEV (reference sequence). After removal of 1 base from V and 4 bases from J, the junction contained 8 bases not matched to a gene. This CDR3 spans 17 amino acids. The CDR3 region is CASSLWGQGSGPDTQYF. For the CDR3, the DNA is TGTGCCAGCAGTTTATGGGGACAGGGGTCAGGGCCAGATACGCAGTATTTT.

The chain uses TRBV11-2 and TRBJ1-2; no definite D call. Germline CDR1 reads SGHAT; CDR2 reads FQNNGV. There are 14 residues in the CDR3. V shed 3 bases and J shed 2 bases, with 10 bases lying between them. CDR3 DNA: TGTGCCAGCAGCTTCGGAATAGGGAACTATGGCTACACCTTC. Protein: CASSFGIGNYGYTF.

The chain links TRBV27 to TRBJ2-5; maybe TRBD2 (5 bases). Germline CDR1 and CDR2: MNHEY and SMNVEV (reference sequence). Trimming took 2 bases from V and 0 from J, leaving 10 bases between them. The CDR3 has 15 residues. CDR3: CASSLLPADQETQYF. The CDR3 region has the DNA TGTGCCAGCAGTTTACTTCCAGCGGACCAAGAGACCCAGTACTTC.

The rearrangement uses TRBV28 and TRBJ2-7, with no clear D. Deletions cut 3 bases from V and 3 bases from J, with 6 bases between. The CDR3 is 12 residues long. Germline-derived CDR1 and CDR2 are MDHEN and SYDVKM. Here the CDR3 reads CASSFNGYEQYF. CDR3 sequence (DNA): TGTGCCAGCAGTTTTAACGGCTACGAGCAGTACTTC.

The chain uses TRBV27 and TRBJ2-1; 13 nucleotides match TRBD2. The CDR3 has 16 residues. Trimming removed 5 bases from V and 8 bases from J; junction bases left unmatched: 9. Germline CDR1 MNHEY, CDR2 SMNVEV (reference sequence). CDR3 coding DNA: TGTGCCAGCAGTCCCCGGGGACTAGCGGGACTGCATGAGCAGTTCTTC. Encoded protein: CASSPRGLAGLHEQFF.

The chain couples TRBV28 to TRBJ2-1; 7 bases match TRBD1. Per germline, CDR1 MDHEN and CDR2 SYDVKM. The V gene end was trimmed by 5 bases and the J gene end by 2 bases; junction bases not matched to a gene: 3. The CDR3 length is 14 residues. As DNA, the CDR3 is TGTGCCAGCAGTCGACAGGGACCCTACAATGAGCAGTTCTTC. Amino acids: CASSRQGPYNEQFF.

The chain combines TRBV29-1 with TRBJ2-1; D is perhaps TRBD1 (5 bases). The CDR3 sequence is 15 residues long. The V gene's germline CDR1 is SQVTM and CDR2 ANQGSEA. Trimming pared 2 bases from V and 0 bases from J, leaving 11 bases between. The CDR3 nucleotides are TGCAGCGTTGAATCGGTCGACAGCTCCTACAATGAGCAGTTCTTC. Residues: CSVESVDSSYNEQFF.